Sequencing of this TCR beta chain was carried out in a study of shared T cell receptors in the human thymus. The method was immunoSEQ multiplex PCR; TCRdb's version includes in-frame clones alone and lacks a portion of them. This sample has approximately 490,000 clones; around 78% occur once, and the top ten carry 0.013%. The germline CDR1 and CDR2 sequences are LNHDA and SQIVND (reference sequence). Trimming took 5 bases from V and 1 from J; bases not matched to a gene: 8. This CDR3 comprises 16 residues. The same data also contributed to another study, on human thymus T cells. That source reports: Healthy Finnish infants undergoing corrective surgery for congenital heart defects provided the donor material. Apparent skewing of V and J gene usage characterized both thymic and blood repertoires. Unrelated individuals were reported by related research to share highly overlapping thymic repertoires.

Sequences were obtained from thymocytes. V is TRBV19 and J is TRBJ1-1; 9 bases are shared with TRBD1. The sequence derives from a boy in the first two years of life with a congenital heart defect. CDR3 loop: CASSLNYRGRNTEAFF. For the CDR3, the DNA is TGTGCCAGTAGTTTAAATTACAGGGGGCGGAACACTGAAGCTTTCTTT.